The clone carrying this T cell receptor (beta chain) was seen a few times. The data derive from a study of tumor-infiltrating lymphocytes in primary liver carcinoma. Scientists recovered RNA and DNA together from roughly 21-30 mg of unsorted bulk tissue. Subjects presented with primary liver carcinoma managed by surgical resection. The V gene end was trimmed by 5 bases and the J gene end by 8 bases; junction bases not matched to a gene: 8. Germline CDR1 and CDR2: SQVTM and ANQGSEA. The CDR3 runs 12 residues. Synthesis of TCR beta cDNA was carried out from 500 ng total RNA with a constant-region primer. Modified slightly, ARM-PCR produced TCR beta libraries over three nested multiplex PCR rounds. TRBV1-TRBV30 forward primers and a C-beta reverse primer were used in the first two PCR rounds, which each ran for 9 to 10 cycles. TCRdb reprocessed the multiplex PCR reads with MiXCR, giving one entry per CDR3 protein. The sample lists some 130,000 distinct CDR3 sequences, 65% to 75% occurring once.

The receptor was isolated from a woman aged 55-75 years with primary liver carcinoma and hepatitis B virus infection. The V call is TRBV29-1, the J call TRBJ1-1, with 7 positions matching TRBD1. Material: tumor-adjacent normal liver tissue. The CDR3 reads CSVIRQGSEAFF. Here the CDR3 DNA reads TGCAGCGTTATAAGACAGGGATCCGAAGCTTTCTTT.